The 12 T cell receptor beta chains presented below share a single source sample, sequenced in a study of OX40 agonist ivuxolimab in advanced cancers. Using immunoSEQ multiplex PCR, the repertoire was profiled, and TCRdb retains in-frame clones only, with some absent. The sample includes 37,000 or so clones, about 88% of them seen just once. Specimen: CD4+ or CD8+ T cells sorted from blood, collected in a trial of the OX40 agonist ivuxolimab. The source is an adult with an advanced solid tumor such as melanoma, head and neck, liver or kidney cancer.

V and J are TRBV7-9 and TRBJ2-3; D unclear. Germline V gives CDR1 SEHNR, CDR2 FQNEAQ (reference sequence). The germline V and J ends were trimmed by 1 base and 6 bases, with 8 bases remaining between them. This CDR3 comprises 13 residues. The CDR3 DNA follows: TGTGCCAGCAGCTTAGAAGGATGGGATACGCAGTATTTT. This sequence encodes CASSLEGWDTQYF.

The rearrangement uses TRBV7-2 and TRBJ2-1, with a tentative D call TRBD2 (6 bases). The CDR3 has 15 amino acids. Deletions cut 4 bases from V and 3 bases from J, with 13 bases between. CDR1 and CDR2 from the germline V gene are SGHTA and FQGNSA. CDR3 DNA: TGTGCCAGCAGCTCCAGGAGGGGAGGCTACAATGAGCAGTTCTTC. Translating it yields CASSSRRGGYNEQFF.

V and J are TRBV5-1 and TRBJ2-2; D is unclear. CDR1 SGHRS and CDR2 YFSETQ come from the germline V gene. The ends were cut back, 4 bases at V and 2 bases at J, with 9 bases in the middle. CDR3 length: 14 amino acids. CDR3: CASSPDSNTGELFF. In DNA form, the CDR3 reads TGCGCCAGCAGCCCCGACTCTAACACCGGGGAGCTGTTTTTT.

The chain carries TRBV29-1 and TRBJ2-5, with D maybe TRBD1 (7 bases). V was clipped by 7 bases and J by 5 bases, with 14 bases between them. This CDR3 has 12 residues. The germline gives CDR1 SQVTM, CDR2 ANQGSEA. The DNA for the CDR3 is TGCAGCGCCGCTTCAGGGGGGGAGACCCAGTACTTC. It codes for CSAASGGETQYF.

This clone was found a few times. The chain is built from TRBV10-3 and TRBJ2-3, with a possible D match to TRBD2 (6 bases). The CDR3 runs 18 residues. V was pared by 6 bases and J by 6 bases, with 28 bases between. The germline V gene has CDR1 ENHRY and CDR2 SYGVKD. The CDR3 DNA reads as TGTGCCATCAGCGGCTCCCCCCAAGACGGAGGGAAAAGGGATACGCAGTATTTT. Its protein product is CAISGSPQDGGKRDTQYF.

The V call is TRBV19, the J call TRBJ1-1; 7 bases line up with TRBD1. The CDR3 is 14 residues long. V dropped 4 bases and J dropped 2; count of bases not matched to a gene: 4. Germline-derived CDR1 and CDR2 are LNHDA and SQIVND (reference sequence). The CDR3 region has the DNA TGTGCCAGTAGTAAGGACAGGAGTAACACTGAAGCTTTCTTT. Translating it yields CASSKDRSNTEAFF.

This clone was counted between two and nine times. V and J are TRBV6-6 and TRBJ1-5, with D possibly TRBD1 on 5 matching bases. Germline loops: CDR1 MNHNY, CDR2 SVGAGI (reference sequence). This CDR3 is built from 15 residues. Trimming cost V 7 bases and J 10 bases, with 23 bases left between them. CDR3 nucleotides: TGTGCCAGCACCCCCGGGACCGGGTCTTTTGGACCCCAGCATTTT. Translating it yields CASTPGTGSFGPQHF.

This chain connects TRBV19 to TRBJ1-1; 9 bases match TRBD1. CDR3 length: 15 residues. CDR1 LNHDA and CDR2 SQIVND come from the germline V gene (reference sequence). The V gene end was trimmed by 7 bases and the J gene end by 0 bases; junction bases not matched to a gene: 6. CDR3 amino acids: CASTRDRVMNTEAFF. Written as DNA, the CDR3 is TGTGCCAGTACCCGGGACAGGGTGATGAACACTGAAGCTTTCTTT.

Notes on this clone: The junction departs from the called germline gene at one end, perhaps through a read error. The chain couples TRBV5-1 to TRBJ1-5; 8 bases line up with TRBD1. The germline gives CDR1 SGHRS, CDR2 YFSETQ. CDR3 length: 15 residues. The CDR3 DNA reads as TGCGCCAGCAGCGCACAGGGGGATCCGCAACAGCCCCAGCGTTTT. It codes for CASSAQGDPQQPQRF.

This clone was seen a few times. The chain couples TRBV6-1 to TRBJ1-6, with D uncertain. This CDR3 has 15 residues. CDR1 is MNHNS and CDR2 is SASEGT in the germline V gene. The ends were cut back, 7 bases at V and 3 bases at J, with 13 bases in the middle. The DNA of the CDR3 is TGTGCCAGCACCCTAGACGGAAACTATAATTCACCCCTCCACTTT. Its protein is CASTLDGNYNSPLHF.

In its sample, this clone was seen once. As DNA, the CDR3 is TGTGCCAGCAGTTTCCGACAAACCTGGGGCAATGAGCAGTTCTTC. This codes for CASSFRQTWGNEQFF. The chain uses TRBV27 and TRBJ2-1; D gene unclear. Germline assignment: CDR1 MNHEY and CDR2 SMNVEV (reference sequence). CDR3 size: 15 residues. V lost 3 bases to trimming and J lost 6 bases, with 15 bases between them.

In its sample, this clone was seen once. This chain links TRBV6-5 with TRBJ1-5, with 8 bases fitting TRBD1. The CDR3 is made up of 15 amino acids. V was clipped by 6 bases and J by 4 bases; unmatched bases: 8. From germline, CDR1 is MNHEY and CDR2 SVGAGI. CDR3 protein: CASRKPGQANQPQHF. The CDR3 nucleotides read TGTGCCAGCAGAAAACCGGGACAGGCAAATCAGCCCCAGCATTTT.